The 22 T cell receptor beta chains below all came from one sample that was sequenced in a study of cytomegalovirus exposure and HLA in healthy donors. Use of 60 Vbeta and 13 Jbeta primers characterized the PCR. Only in-frame clones appear in the TCRdb table, and some are missing; sequencing was by immunoSEQ multiplex PCR. The sample totals around 100,000 clones. Material for sequencing was PBMCs. The receptors come from a man aged 40-49 years in good health and CMV-seronegative.

This chain connects TRBV30 to TRBJ1-2; 7 nucleotides agree with TRBD1. V dropped 0 bases and J dropped 5; count of bases not matched to a gene: 3. Germline lookup yields CDR1 GTSNPN and CDR2 SVGIG (reference sequence). CDR3 length: 13 amino acids. The CDR3 loop is CAWSVGGGYGYTF. CDR3 DNA sequence: TGTGCCTGGAGTGTAGGGGGCGGGTATGGCTACACCTTC.

This chain links TRBV30 with TRBJ2-7; D is possibly TRBD1 (5 bases). The CDR3 length is 13 residues. Germline lookup yields CDR1 GTSNPN and CDR2 SVGIG (reference sequence). Trimming took off 5 bases at V and 2 bases at J, with 13 bases between the two ends. CDR3: CAWSLGHPYEQYF. The CDR3 nucleotides are TGTGCCTGGTCCCTCGGACACCCCTACGAGCAGTACTTC.

The chain joins TRBV5-1 to TRBJ2-2, with D maybe TRBD2 (6 bases). CDR1 is SGHRS, CDR2 YFSETQ, per germline. Trimming took off 0 bases at V and 7 bases at J, with 16 bases between the two ends. The CDR3 is made up of 16 amino acids. CDR3 sequence: CASSLAYGTVGGELFF. DNA of the CDR3: TGCGCCAGCAGCTTGGCCTATGGGACTGTGGGCGGGGAGCTGTTTTTT.

The chain's CDR3 is CASSYGRDTEAFF. The DNA of the CDR3 is TGTGCCAGCAGTTACGGCCGGGACACTGAAGCTTTCTTT. The rearrangement uses TRBV6-5 and TRBJ1-1; no reliable D call. V lost 2 bases, J lost 3 bases, and 7 bases lay in between. Germline values: CDR1 MNHEY, CDR2 SVGAGI. This CDR3 is built from 13 residues.

The rearrangement uses TRBV6-6 and TRBJ2-5; TRBD2 aligns across 8 bases. Trimming removed 6 bases from V and 4 bases from J; junction bases left unmatched: 4. This CDR3 is 13 amino acids long. The germline CDR1 and CDR2 sequences are MNHNY and SVGAGI (reference sequence). CDR3: CASRPGGGETQYF. Written as DNA, the CDR3 is TGTGCCAGCAGGCCGGGGGGGGGAGAGACCCAGTACTTC.

The chain couples TRBV6-5 to TRBJ2-7; 9 bases align to TRBD1. The CDR3 consists of 14 residues. With 0 bases clipped from V and 3 bases from J, the junction kept 0 bases outside the gene matches. The germline V gene has CDR1 MNHEY and CDR2 SVGAGI. The CDR3 loop is CASSYSTGGYEQYF. The DNA of the CDR3 is TGTGCCAGCAGTTACTCGACAGGGGGCTACGAGCAGTACTTC.

The CDR3, as DNA: TGTGCCAGCCGAAGAGTCGGGACAGATACGCAGTATTTT. This sequence encodes CASRRVGTDTQYF. The rearrangement uses TRBV7-2 and TRBJ2-3; D gene ambiguous. Germline CDR1 and CDR2: SGHTA and FQGNSA. This CDR3 has 13 amino acids. Trimming removed 8 bases from V and 3 bases from J, with 12 bases in between.

CDR3: CAWSPSGRGTDTQYF. CDR3 in DNA: TGTGCCTGGAGTCCGTCCGGCAGGGGCACAGATACGCAGTATTTT. The V call is TRBV30, the J call TRBJ2-3; perhaps TRBD1 as D (5 bases). Trimming took off 2 bases at V and 1 base at J, with 13 bases between the two ends. The length of the CDR3 is 15 residues. Germline lookup yields CDR1 GTSNPN and CDR2 SVGIG (reference sequence). Combining the CDR3 with reference TRBV30 and TRBJ2-3 gives the whole variable domain SQTIHQWPATLVQPVGSPLSLECTVEGTSNPNLYWYRQAAGRGLQLLFYSVGIGQISSEVPQNLSASRPQDRQFILSSKKLLLSDSGFYLCAWSPSGRGTDTQYFGPGTRLTVL.

The rearrangement links TRBV7-2 to TRBJ1-1; a possible D gene is TRBD1 (6 bases). V was cut by 6 bases and J by 1 base, with 15 bases left in between. This CDR3 is built from 15 residues. Germline V gene lookup returns CDR1 SGHTA and CDR2 FQGNSA. CDR3 region: CASRPRQARNTEAFF. The CDR3, as DNA: TGTGCCAGCAGACCCCGACAGGCGCGGAACACTGAAGCTTTCTTT.

Worth noting for this clone: Other DNA variants within this sample encode the same CDR3. The chain has TRBV7-2 and TRBJ2-3; tentative D call: TRBD2 (5 bases). CDR3 size: 13 residues. CDR1 is SGHTA, CDR2 FQGNSA, per germline. V lost 0 bases and J 4 bases, leaving 5 bases between the germline ends. The CDR3 spells CASSLARADTQYF. CDR3 sequence (DNA): TGTGCCAGCAGCTTAGCGCGGGCAGATACGCAGTATTTT.

This chain links TRBV6-1 with TRBJ2-1, with 9 bases matching TRBD2. CDR1 MNHNS and CDR2 SASEGT come from the germline V gene. V was clipped by 3 bases and J by 1 base; unmatched bases: 10. The CDR3 length is 18 residues. The CDR3 sequence: CASSERVSSGASYNEQFF. CDR3 in DNA: TGTGCCAGCAGTGAGAGGGTGTCTAGCGGGGCTTCCTACAATGAGCAGTTCTTC.

The chain recombines TRBV27 with TRBJ1-2, with 7 bases lining up with TRBD1. Germline trimming cut 2 bases from V and 0 bases from J; bases unmatched to any gene: 0. The CDR3 covers 14 residues. Germline CDR1 reads MNHEY; CDR2 reads SMNVEV (reference sequence). CDR3 nucleotides: TGTGCCAGCAGTTTAGACAGGGCTAACTATGGCTACACCTTC. Amino acids: CASSLDRANYGYTF.

V usage is TRBV6-1 and J usage is TRBJ1-1; perhaps TRBD1 as D (5 bases). Germline CDR1 and CDR2: MNHNS and SASEGT. V shed 11 bases and J shed 8 bases, with 21 bases lying between them. The CDR3 contains 13 residues. The CDR3 protein is CAGKAGLQSEAFF. CDR3 DNA sequence: TGTGCCGGTAAGGCAGGGCTTCAATCAGAAGCTTTCTTT.

This chain connects TRBV7-9 to TRBJ2-7; D perhaps matches TRBD1 (6 bases). This CDR3 region has 11 residues. From germline, CDR1 is SEHNR and CDR2 FQNEAQ (reference sequence). V gave up 5 bases and J gave up 6 bases, with 8 bases separating them. The CDR3 spells CASSQGPEQYF. The CDR3 region has the DNA TGTGCCAGCAGCCAGGGGCCCGAGCAGTACTTC.

This chain links TRBV6-5 with TRBJ2-5; 11 bases agree with TRBD2. J was trimmed by 3 bases and V by 2 bases; bases with no gene match: 5. This CDR3 spans 16 amino acids. The germline gives CDR1 MNHEY, CDR2 SVGAGI. CDR3 in amino acids: CASSYAGTSGKETQYF. The CDR3 DNA reads TGTGCCAGCAGTTACGCCGGGACTAGCGGCAAAGAGACCCAGTACTTC.

The chain uses TRBV7-2 and TRBJ2-7; D is unclear. The CDR3 runs to 12 residues. The germline CDR1 and CDR2 sequences are SGHTA and FQGNSA. The V gene lost 1 base and the J gene lost 4 bases, with 5 bases spanning the gap. CDR3 sequence: CASSLVTYEQYF. The CDR3 DNA reads TGTGCCAGCAGCTTAGTTACATACGAGCAGTACTTC.

The V gene is TRBV7-2, the J gene TRBJ1-2; D gene unclear. This CDR3 has 13 amino acids. Germline loops: CDR1 SGHTA, CDR2 FQGNSA. Trimming took off 5 bases at V and 4 bases at J, with 11 bases between the two ends. CDR3 in amino acids: CASSPHSGYGYTF. DNA for the CDR3: TGTGCCAGCAGCCCCCATAGCGGCTATGGCTACACCTTC.

The chain employs TRBV6-1 and TRBJ2-2; 12 bases fit TRBD2. The CDR3 sequence is 15 residues long. The junction had 3 bases not matched to a gene; V was cut back by 4 bases and J by 6 bases. Germline CDR1 MNHNS, CDR2 SASEGT. The CDR3 here is CASSASGGAPGELFF. The CDR3 nucleotides are TGTGCCAGCAGTGCTAGCGGGGGGGCCCCCGGGGAGCTGTTTTTT.

V and J are TRBV21-1 and TRBJ1-3. TRBV21-1 is reported as a pseudogene. CDR3 length equals 14 residues. The CDR3 sequence is CASSKPPRTYTIYF. The DNA of the CDR3 is TGTGCCAGCAGCAAACCCCCTCGGACTTACACCATATATTTT.

The chain employs TRBV18 and TRBJ2-2; TRBD1 is a possible D gene (6 bases). V shed 3 bases and J shed 4 bases, with 9 bases lying between them. This CDR3 comprises 14 residues. CDR1 is KGHSH and CDR2 is LQKENI in the germline V gene. CDR3 nucleotides: TGTGCCAGCTCACCGGGACACCCCACCGGGGAGCTGTTTTTT. Its protein product is CASSPGHPTGELFF. The full variable domain, in which reference TRBV18 and TRBJ2-2 provide the parts outside the CDR3, is NAGVMQNPRHLVRRRGQEARLRCSPMKGHSHVYWYRQLPEEGLKFMVYLQKENIIDESGMPKERFSAEFPKEGPSILRIQQVVRGDSAAYFCASSPGHPTGELFFGEGSRLTVL.

The genes are TRBV18 and TRBJ2-7, with 7 bases aligning to TRBD2. The germline CDR1 and CDR2 sequences are KGHSH and LQKENI. Trimming cost V 5 bases and J 5 bases; bases outside gene matches: 9. The CDR3 consists of 14 residues. CDR3 in DNA: TGTGCCAGCTCATTCGGACTAGACTCAGACGAGCAGTACTTC. Residues: CASSFGLDSDEQYF.

The chain couples TRBV7-2 to TRBJ2-1; the D is unclear. V dropped 5 bases and J dropped 7 bases, with 12 bases sitting between them. The CDR3 covers 13 residues. CDR1 and CDR2 (germline): SGHTA, FQGNSA. The CDR3 protein is CASSLPDWNEQFF. The CDR3 bases are TGTGCCAGCAGCCTCCCCGACTGGAATGAGCAGTTCTTC.